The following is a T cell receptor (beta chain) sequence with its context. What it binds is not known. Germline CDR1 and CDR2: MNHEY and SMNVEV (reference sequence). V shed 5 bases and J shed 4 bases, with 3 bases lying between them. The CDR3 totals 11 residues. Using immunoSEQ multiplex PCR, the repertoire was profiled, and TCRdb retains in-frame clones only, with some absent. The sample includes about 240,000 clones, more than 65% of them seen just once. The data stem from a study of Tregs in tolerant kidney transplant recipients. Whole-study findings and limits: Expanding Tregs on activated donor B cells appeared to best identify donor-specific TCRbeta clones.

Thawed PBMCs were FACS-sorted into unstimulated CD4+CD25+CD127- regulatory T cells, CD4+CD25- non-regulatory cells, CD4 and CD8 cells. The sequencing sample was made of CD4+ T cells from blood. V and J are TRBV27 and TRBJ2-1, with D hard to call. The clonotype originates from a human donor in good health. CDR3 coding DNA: TGTGCCAGCAGTCAATACAATGAGCAGTTCTTC. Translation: CASSQYNEQFF.